The 29 T cell receptor beta chains listed next were all sequenced from one sample in a study of PD-L1 blockade in urothelial cancer. The assay was immunoSEQ multiplex PCR, and TCRdb's table has in-frame clones only and misses some. The sample shows around 92,000 clones, around 90% of them seen only once. Time point defined: pretreatment peripheral blood. This specimen was PBMCs, taken around atezolizumab (anti-PD-L1) treatment. The receptors were gathered from a woman aged 80 or over with urothelial cancer.

The rearrangement links TRBV28 to TRBJ2-2, with D unresolved. V dropped 7 bases and J dropped 4 bases, with 10 bases sitting between them. This CDR3 comprises 13 residues. Germline CDR1 reads MDHEN; CDR2 reads SYDVKM. The DNA for the CDR3 is TGTGCCAGCACCCCCCCCAGCACCGGGGAGCTGTTTTTT. Its translation is CASTPPSTGELFF.

This rearrangement joins TRBV19 to TRBJ1-2; 8 bases agree with TRBD1. The CDR3 covers 15 residues. J gave up 2 bases and V 7 bases, and 9 bases lay outside the gene matches. Per the germline V gene, CDR1 is LNHDA and CDR2 is SQIVND (reference sequence). The CDR3 reads CASIGTGLPNYGYTF. DNA for the CDR3: TGTGCCAGTATTGGGACAGGACTACCGAACTATGGCTACACCTTC.

This clone was seen only once. The chain uses TRBV5-5 and TRBJ1-3; 7 bases line up with TRBD1. Germline values: CDR1 SGHKS, CDR2 YYEKEE (reference sequence). CDR3 length: 15 residues. Losses at the gene ends were 0 bases for V and 2 bases for J; bases not matched to a gene: 2. Written as DNA, the CDR3 is TGTGCCAGCAGCTTGGGACAGGGCCCTGGAAACACCATATATTTT. Translated: CASSLGQGPGNTIYF. Supplemented by reference TRBV5-5 and TRBJ1-3, the full variable domain reads DAGVTQSPTHLIKTRGQQVTLRCSPISGHKSVSWYQQVLGQGPQFIFQYYEKEERGRGNFPDRFSARQFPNYSSELNVNALLLGDSALYLCASSLGQGPGNTIYFGEGSWLTVV.

The chain links TRBV27 to TRBJ2-7; the match to TRBD1 covers 7 bases. The CDR3 extends over 13 amino acids. Per germline, CDR1 MNHEY and CDR2 SMNVEV (reference sequence). The DNA for the CDR3 is TGTGCTTGTCGGGTGGCAGGGGGATTCGAGCAGTACTTC. It codes for CACRVAGGFEQYF.

The table lists this clone with a count of one. The chain has TRBV11-2 and TRBJ1-2, with 9 bases aligning to TRBD1. V trimming: 3 bases; J trimming: 8 bases; junction bases outside the gene matches: 10. CDR1 is SGHAT, CDR2 FQNNGV, per germline. The CDR3 is 15 amino acids. The CDR3 reads CASSLRTGEGEGYTF. The CDR3 DNA is TGTGCCAGCAGCTTGAGGACAGGGGAGGGGGAAGGCTACACCTTC.

The V and J genes are TRBV4-1 and TRBJ1-6, with 9 bases that match TRBD1. J lost 7 bases, V lost 5 bases, and 12 bases had no gene match. The length of the CDR3 is 17 residues. Germline CDR1 reads MGHRA; CDR2 reads YSYEKL. The CDR3 nucleotides read TGCGCCAGCAGCTATTCTCTGGGGACAGGGAACAATTCACCCCTCCACTTT. It yields the protein CASSYSLGTGNNSPLHF.

The chain carries TRBV27 and TRBJ2-5; TRBD1 is a possible D gene (5 bases). Trimming took 3 bases from V and 2 from J, leaving 16 bases between them. The CDR3 runs to 16 residues. Germline V CDR1 and CDR2: MNHEY, SMNVEV (reference sequence). This chain's CDR3 is CASSFVGLRGQETQYF. CDR3 in DNA: TGTGCCAGCAGTTTTGTGGGGCTCCGTGGGCAAGAGACCCAGTACTTC.

The chain is built from TRBV10-3 and TRBJ2-7; TRBD1 is a possible D gene (6 bases). V lost 6 bases and J 0 bases, leaving 12 bases between the germline ends. Germline values: CDR1 ENHRY, CDR2 SYGVKD. This CDR3 contains 14 residues. CDR3 sequence: CAISRDTVSYEQYF. The CDR3 DNA follows: TGTGCCATCAGCCGGGACACCGTCTCCTACGAGCAGTACTTC.

The rearrangement links TRBV7-9 to TRBJ2-7; no firm D call. Germline loops: CDR1 SEHNR, CDR2 FQNEAQ (reference sequence). V lost 4 bases and J lost 1, with 11 bases in between. This CDR3 spans 14 amino acids. CDR3 nucleotide sequence: TGTGCCAGCAGCTCCCCGGTGGTGTCCTACGAGCAGTACTTC. Its protein is CASSSPVVSYEQYF.

The rearrangement links TRBV19 to TRBJ2-1; the match to TRBD1 covers 7 bases. Germline V gene data show CDR1 as LNHDA and CDR2 as SQIVND (reference sequence). Unmatched junction bases numbered 13, after V lost 4 bases and J lost 16 bases. The CDR3 has 13 amino acids. CDR3 in DNA: TGTGCCAGTAGTACAACGGGGACAGCCCCTAGTTTCTTC. Its translation: CASSTTGTAPSFF. Supplemented by reference TRBV19 and TRBJ2-1, the full variable domain reads DGGITQSPKYLFRKEGQNVTLSCEQNLNHDAMYWYRQDPGQGLRLIYYSQIVNDFQKGDIAEGYSVSREKKESFPLTVTSAQKNPTAFYLCASSTTGTAPSFFGPGTRLTVL.

This clone was observed once. The rearrangement uses TRBV5-6 and TRBJ1-4; weak D call: TRBD1 (6 bases). The CDR3 contains 15 residues. CDR1 is SGHDT and CDR2 is YYEEEE in the germline V gene. The V gene lost 4 bases and the J gene lost 8 bases, with 18 bases spanning the gap. The CDR3 coding sequence is TGTGCCAGCAGCCGTTACTGGACAGCAATAGAAAAACTGTTTTTT. Residues: CASSRYWTAIEKLFF.

V and J are TRBV20-1 and TRBJ2-1, with 8 bases that match TRBD2. The CDR3 is made up of 11 amino acids. With V trimmed by 5 bases and J by 12 bases, 6 bases remained unmatched. The V gene's germline CDR1 is DFQATT and CDR2 SNEGSKA (reference sequence). CDR3 coding DNA: TGCAGTGCTGGGCCTAGCGGGTTGCAGTTCTTC. This sequence encodes CSAGPSGLQFF.

The chain combines TRBV11-2 with TRBJ1-3; TRBD1 matches 7 bases. This CDR3 has 17 amino acids. Per the germline V gene, CDR1 is SGHAT and CDR2 is FQNNGV. The J segment lost 2 bases and the V segment lost 5 bases, leaving 12 bases of the junction unmatched. DNA of the CDR3: TGTGCCAGCAGCCCGACCGGGGACAGATTTCCTGGAAACACCATATATTTT. Translating gives CASSPTGDRFPGNTIYF.

The chain employs TRBV7-3 and TRBJ2-7; D might be TRBD1 (6 bases). CDR1 is SGHTA, CDR2 FQGTGA, per germline. CDR3 length equals 13 residues. V lost 5 bases, J lost 6 bases, and 14 bases lay in between. In DNA, the CDR3 is TGTGCCAGCAGCCCGACTCAACAGGGCGAGCAGTACTTC. Protein sequence: CASSPTQQGEQYF.

The rearrangement joins TRBV27 to TRBJ1-1; D gene uncertain. V lost 3 bases and J 1 base, leaving 6 bases between the germline ends. Germline values: CDR1 MNHEY, CDR2 SMNVEV (reference sequence). This CDR3 region has 13 residues. The CDR3 sequence: CASSFLSNTEAFF. The CDR3 DNA is TGTGCCAGCAGTTTTCTTTCGAACACTGAAGCTTTCTTT.

The rearrangement joins TRBV2 to TRBJ2-5, with 8 bases lining up with TRBD1. This CDR3 is built from 14 residues. J was trimmed by 5 bases and V by 6 bases; bases with no gene match: 8. CDR1 is SNHLY and CDR2 is FYNNEI in the germline V gene. DNA of the CDR3: TGTGCCAGCAGCCGGGACAGGAGTGTGGAGACCCAGTACTTC. Protein product: CASSRDRSVETQYF.

The V and J genes are TRBV28 and TRBJ1-2; perhaps TRBD1 as D (5 bases). V was clipped by 3 bases and J by 4 bases, with 9 bases between them. This CDR3 spans 13 amino acids. Germline lookup yields CDR1 MDHEN and CDR2 SYDVKM. CDR3 protein: CASSLARAYGYTF. The CDR3 nucleotides are TGTGCCAGCAGTTTGGCCAGGGCCTATGGCTACACCTTC.

CDR3 amino acids: CASSWRGGTEAFF. The DNA of the CDR3 is TGCGCCAGCAGCTGGAGGGGGGGCACTGAAGCTTTCTTT. This sequence joins TRBV5-1 and TRBJ1-1; D possibly corresponds to TRBD1 (6 bases). V was shortened by 3 bases and J by 4 bases, with 10 bases between the two germline ends. Germline V CDR1 and CDR2: SGHRS, YFSETQ. The CDR3 runs 13 residues.

V gene TRBV2 combines with J gene TRBJ1-1; TRBD1 matches 9 bases. Per the germline V gene, CDR1 is SNHLY and CDR2 is FYNNEI. CDR3 length: 14 amino acids. The V segment lost 6 bases and the J segment 3 bases; nucleotides outside the gene matches: 5. The CDR3 region is CASRVDRGYTEAFF. Here the CDR3 DNA reads TGTGCCAGCAGGGTGGACAGGGGTTACACTGAAGCTTTCTTT.

The V call is TRBV7-9, the J call TRBJ2-1, with 8 bases fitting TRBD2. Germline CDR1 reads SEHNR; CDR2 reads FQNEAQ (reference sequence). This CDR3 region has 17 residues. J gave up 2 bases and V 2 bases, and 8 bases lay outside the gene matches. CDR3: CASSLSKALAAYNEQFF. In DNA, the CDR3 is TGTGCCAGCAGCTTAAGTAAGGCACTAGCGGCCTACAATGAGCAGTTCTTC.

The J gene is TRBJ2-6, the V gene TRBV5-1; TRBD1 matches at 7 bases. With 0 bases clipped from V and 0 bases from J, the junction kept 6 bases outside the gene matches. Germline CDR1 reads SGHRS; CDR2 reads YFSETQ. The CDR3 extends over 18 amino acids. The CDR3 DNA sequence: TGCGCCAGCAGCTTGGCCGGGACAGCGGCCTCTGGGGCCAACGTCCTGACTTTC. Encoded protein: CASSLAGTAASGANVLTF.

The gene calls are TRBV7-7 and TRBJ2-7; TRBD2 agrees at 8 bases. This CDR3 region has 15 residues. V was clipped by 5 bases and J by 4 bases; unmatched bases: 10. CDR1 is SSHAT, CDR2 FNYEAQ, per germline (reference sequence). CDR3 nucleotide sequence: TGTGCCAGCAGCCCCGGGGGGGGGTCGGGGTACGAGCAGTACTTC. It codes for CASSPGGGSGYEQYF.

This chain links TRBV7-3 with TRBJ1-1; no clear D. V lost 2 bases and J lost 7, with 11 bases in between. Germline V gene sequence: CDR1 SGHTA, CDR2 FQGTGA. CDR3 length equals 13 residues. CDR3 sequence (DNA): TGTGCCAGCAGCTTAGACGGGGTGGGTGAAGCTTTCTTT. Protein: CASSLDGVGEAFF.

This chain uses TRBV7-6 with TRBJ2-1; TRBD2 aligns across 14 bases. CDR3 length: 15 residues. V shed 5 bases and J 8 bases; nucleotides not matched to a gene: 5. CDR1 is SGHVS and CDR2 is FNYEAQ in the germline V gene. The CDR3 bases are TGTGCCAGCAGCACCGGGACTAGCGGGAGCTATGAGCAGTTCTTC. It yields the protein CASSTGTSGSYEQFF.

This clone was seen just once. The chain employs TRBV2 and TRBJ1-5; D is undetermined. V lost 4 bases and J lost 2, with 9 bases in between. CDR3 length equals 14 residues. Germline assignment: CDR1 SNHLY and CDR2 FYNNEI. The CDR3 region has the DNA TGTGCCAGCAGTGGTCCGCGGGGCAATCAGCCCCAGCATTTT. Amino acids: CASSGPRGNQPQHF.

The V call is TRBV9, the J call TRBJ2-7, with TRBD2 identical over 8 bases. The CDR3 contains 15 residues. Germline-derived CDR1 and CDR2 are SGDLS and YYNGEE. V gave up 4 bases and J gave up 5 bases; unmatched junction bases: 11. The CDR3 protein is CASSPRRTSINEQYF. The CDR3 nucleotides read TGTGCCAGCAGCCCTCGTCGGACTAGCATCAACGAGCAGTACTTC.

The chain recombines TRBV30 with TRBJ2-7; 7 bases agree with TRBD2. J was trimmed by 1 base and V by 8 bases; bases with no gene match: 8. Germline V lookup: CDR1 GTSNPN, CDR2 SVGIG (reference sequence). The CDR3 is made up of 13 amino acids. As DNA, the CDR3 is TGTGCCCGCCGGTCGGGAGGATCCTACGAGCAGTACTTC. As protein: CARRSGGSYEQYF.

The rearrangement joins TRBV5-1 to TRBJ1-1; D remains unclear. Trimming removed 2 bases at V and 2 bases at J, with 7 bases between. CDR1 and CDR2 from the germline V gene are SGHRS and YFSETQ. The CDR3 runs 13 residues. The CDR3 is CASSFEGNTEAFF. CDR3 DNA: TGCGCCAGCAGCTTTGAGGGTAACACTGAAGCTTTCTTT.

The chain uses TRBV4-1 and TRBJ1-3; D gene uncertain. Germline V CDR1 and CDR2: MGHRA, YSYEKL. The V and J ends lost 0 bases and 0 bases respectively, with 9 bases between them. The CDR3 spans 16 residues. For the CDR3, the DNA is TGCGCCAGCAGCCAAGATCCGGGTTTCTCTGGAAACACCATATATTTT. This codes for CASSQDPGFSGNTIYF.